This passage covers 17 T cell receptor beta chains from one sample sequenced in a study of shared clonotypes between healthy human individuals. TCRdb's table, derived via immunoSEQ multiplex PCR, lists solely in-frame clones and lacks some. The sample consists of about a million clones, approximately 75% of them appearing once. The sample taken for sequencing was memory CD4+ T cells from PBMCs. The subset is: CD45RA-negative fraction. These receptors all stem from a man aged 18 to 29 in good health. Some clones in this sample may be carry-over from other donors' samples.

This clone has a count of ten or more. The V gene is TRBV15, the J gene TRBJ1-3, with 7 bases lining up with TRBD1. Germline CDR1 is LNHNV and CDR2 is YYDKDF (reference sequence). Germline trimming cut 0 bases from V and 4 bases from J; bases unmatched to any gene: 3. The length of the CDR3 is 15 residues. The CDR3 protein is CATSRDRGKGNTIYF. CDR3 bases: TGTGCCACCAGCAGAGACAGGGGGAAAGGAAACACCATATATTTT.

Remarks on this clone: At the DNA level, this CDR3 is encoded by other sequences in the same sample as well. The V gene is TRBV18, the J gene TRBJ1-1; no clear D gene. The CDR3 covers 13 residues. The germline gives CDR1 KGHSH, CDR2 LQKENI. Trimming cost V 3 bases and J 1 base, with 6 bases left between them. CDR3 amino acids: CASSPVRNTEAFF. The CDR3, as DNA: TGTGCCAGCTCACCGGTAAGGAACACTGAAGCTTTCTTT.

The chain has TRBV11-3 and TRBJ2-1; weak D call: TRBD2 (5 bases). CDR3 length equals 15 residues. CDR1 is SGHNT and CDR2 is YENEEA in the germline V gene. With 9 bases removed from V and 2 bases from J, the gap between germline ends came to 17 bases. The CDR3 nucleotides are TGTGCCAGGATGGGAGAACGTCGTACCTACAATGAGCAGTTCTTC. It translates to CARMGERRTYNEQFF. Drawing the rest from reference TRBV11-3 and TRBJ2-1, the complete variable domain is EAGVVQSPRYKIIEKKQPVAFWCNPISGHNTLYWYLQNLGQGPELLIRYENEEAVDDSQLPKDRFSAERLKGVDSTLKIQPAELGDSAVYLCARMGERRTYNEQFFGPGTRLTVL.

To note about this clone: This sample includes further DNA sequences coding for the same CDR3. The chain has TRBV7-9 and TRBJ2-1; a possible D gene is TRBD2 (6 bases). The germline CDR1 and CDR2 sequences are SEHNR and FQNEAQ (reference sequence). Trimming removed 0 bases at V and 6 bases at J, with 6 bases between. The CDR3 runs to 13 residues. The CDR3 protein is CASSLAGGNEQFF. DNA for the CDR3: TGTGCCAGCAGCTTAGCCGGGGGCAATGAGCAGTTCTTC.

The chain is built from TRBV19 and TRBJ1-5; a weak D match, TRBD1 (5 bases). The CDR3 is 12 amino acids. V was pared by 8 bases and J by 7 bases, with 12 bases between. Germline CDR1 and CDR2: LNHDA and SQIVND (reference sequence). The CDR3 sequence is CASGIQGQPQHF. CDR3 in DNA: TGTGCCAGTGGGATCCAGGGCCAGCCCCAGCATTTT.

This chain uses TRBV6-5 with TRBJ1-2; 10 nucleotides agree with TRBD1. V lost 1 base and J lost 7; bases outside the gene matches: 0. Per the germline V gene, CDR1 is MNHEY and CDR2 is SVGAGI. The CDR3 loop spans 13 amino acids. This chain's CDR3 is CASSYWTGGGYTF. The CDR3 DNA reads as TGTGCCAGCAGTTACTGGACAGGGGGTGGCTACACCTTC.

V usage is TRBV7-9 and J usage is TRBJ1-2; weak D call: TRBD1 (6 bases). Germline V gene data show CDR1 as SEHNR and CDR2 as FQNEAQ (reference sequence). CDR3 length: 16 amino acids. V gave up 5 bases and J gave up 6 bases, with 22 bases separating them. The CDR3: CASSTLRPGQIDGYTF. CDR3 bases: TGTGCCAGCAGCACCCTCCGACCGGGACAAATCGATGGCTACACCTTC.

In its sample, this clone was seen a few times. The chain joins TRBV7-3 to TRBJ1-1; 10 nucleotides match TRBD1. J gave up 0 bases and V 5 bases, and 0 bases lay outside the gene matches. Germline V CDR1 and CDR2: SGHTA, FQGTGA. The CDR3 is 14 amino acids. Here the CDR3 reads CASSDRGLNTEAFF. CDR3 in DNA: TGTGCCAGCAGCGACAGGGGGCTGAACACTGAAGCTTTCTTT.

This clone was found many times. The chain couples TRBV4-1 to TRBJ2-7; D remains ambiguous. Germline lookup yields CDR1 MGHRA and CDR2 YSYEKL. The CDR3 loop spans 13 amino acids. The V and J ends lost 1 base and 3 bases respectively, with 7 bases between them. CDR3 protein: CASSQVGGYEQYF. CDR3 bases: TGCGCCAGCAGCCAAGTAGGTGGCTACGAGCAGTACTTC.

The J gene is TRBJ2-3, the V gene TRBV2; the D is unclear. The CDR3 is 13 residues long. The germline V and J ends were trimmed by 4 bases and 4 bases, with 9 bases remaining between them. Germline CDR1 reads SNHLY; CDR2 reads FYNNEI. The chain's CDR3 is CASSVANPDTQYF. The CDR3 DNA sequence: TGTGCCAGCAGTGTGGCAAATCCAGATACGCAGTATTTT.

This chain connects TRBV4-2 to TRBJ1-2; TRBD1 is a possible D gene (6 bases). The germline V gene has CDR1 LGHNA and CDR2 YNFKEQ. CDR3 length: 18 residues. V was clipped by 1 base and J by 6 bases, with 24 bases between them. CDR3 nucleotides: TGTGCCAGCAGCCAAGTTGTAGGCTTGTGGGGGCAGTGGAATGGCTACACCTTC. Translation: CASSQVVGLWGQWNGYTF.

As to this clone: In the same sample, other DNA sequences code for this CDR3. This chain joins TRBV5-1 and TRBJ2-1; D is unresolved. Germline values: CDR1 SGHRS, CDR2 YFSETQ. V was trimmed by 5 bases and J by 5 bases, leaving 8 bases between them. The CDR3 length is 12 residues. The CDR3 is CASSPGNNEQFF. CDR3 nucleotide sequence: TGCGCCAGCAGTCCCGGTAACAATGAGCAGTTCTTC.

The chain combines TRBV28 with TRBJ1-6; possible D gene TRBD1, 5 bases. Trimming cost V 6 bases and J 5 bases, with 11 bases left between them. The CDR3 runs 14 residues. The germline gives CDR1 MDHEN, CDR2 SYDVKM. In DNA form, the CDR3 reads TGTGCCAGCAGCGGGGGGTTGAATAATTCACCCCTCCACTTT. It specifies CASSGGLNNSPLHF. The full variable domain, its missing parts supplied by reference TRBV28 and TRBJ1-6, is DVKVTQSSRYLVKRTGEKVFLECVQDMDHENMFWYRQDPGLGLRLIYFSYDVKMKEKGDIPEGYSVSREKKERFSLILESASTNQTSMYLCASSGGLNNSPLHFGNGTRLTVT.

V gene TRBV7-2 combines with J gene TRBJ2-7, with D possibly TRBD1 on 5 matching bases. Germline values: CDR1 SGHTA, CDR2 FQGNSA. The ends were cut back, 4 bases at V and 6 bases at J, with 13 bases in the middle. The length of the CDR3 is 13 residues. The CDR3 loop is CASSYGAAREQYF. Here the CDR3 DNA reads TGTGCCAGCAGCTATGGGGCTGCGCGCGAGCAGTACTTC.

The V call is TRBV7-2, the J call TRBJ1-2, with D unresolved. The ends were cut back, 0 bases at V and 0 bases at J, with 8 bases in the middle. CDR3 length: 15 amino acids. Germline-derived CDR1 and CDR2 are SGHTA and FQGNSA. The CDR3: CASSLAGSSNYGYTF. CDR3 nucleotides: TGTGCCAGCAGCTTAGCGGGCAGCTCTAACTATGGCTACACCTTC.

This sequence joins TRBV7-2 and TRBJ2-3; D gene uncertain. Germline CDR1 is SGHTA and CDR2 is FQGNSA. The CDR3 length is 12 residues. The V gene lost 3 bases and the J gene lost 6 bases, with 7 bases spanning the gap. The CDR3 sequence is CASSFTPDTQYF. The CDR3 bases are TGTGCCAGCAGCTTTACTCCGGATACGCAGTATTTT.

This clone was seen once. CDR3 in amino acids: CSVRAGGPTDTQYF. CDR3 in DNA: TGCAGCGTTAGAGCGGGAGGGCCGACAGATACGCAGTATTTT. The gene calls are TRBV29-1 and TRBJ2-3; 10 bases are shared with TRBD2. Germline V gives CDR1 SQVTM, CDR2 ANQGSEA. The CDR3 totals 14 residues. Trimming took 5 bases from V and 3 from J; bases not matched to a gene: 5.